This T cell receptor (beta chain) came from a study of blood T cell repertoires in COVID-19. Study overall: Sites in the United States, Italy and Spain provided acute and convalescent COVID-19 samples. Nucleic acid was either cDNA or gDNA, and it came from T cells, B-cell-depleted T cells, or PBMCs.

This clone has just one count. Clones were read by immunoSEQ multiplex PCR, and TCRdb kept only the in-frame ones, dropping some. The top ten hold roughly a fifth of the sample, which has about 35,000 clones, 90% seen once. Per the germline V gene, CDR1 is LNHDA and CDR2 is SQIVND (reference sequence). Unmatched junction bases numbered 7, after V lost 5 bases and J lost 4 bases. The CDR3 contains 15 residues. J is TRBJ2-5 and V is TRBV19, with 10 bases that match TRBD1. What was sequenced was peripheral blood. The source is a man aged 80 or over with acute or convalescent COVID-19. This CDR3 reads CASSPGTGEGETQYF. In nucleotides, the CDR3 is TGTGCCAGTAGTCCCGGGACAGGGGAGGGAGAGACCCAGTACTTC. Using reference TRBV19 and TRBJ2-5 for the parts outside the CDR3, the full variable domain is DGGITQSPKYLFRKEGQNVTLSCEQNLNHDAMYWYRQDPGQGLRLIYYSQIVNDFQKGDIAEGYSVSREKKESFPLTVTSAQKNPTAFYLCASSPGTGEGETQYFGPGTRLLVL.